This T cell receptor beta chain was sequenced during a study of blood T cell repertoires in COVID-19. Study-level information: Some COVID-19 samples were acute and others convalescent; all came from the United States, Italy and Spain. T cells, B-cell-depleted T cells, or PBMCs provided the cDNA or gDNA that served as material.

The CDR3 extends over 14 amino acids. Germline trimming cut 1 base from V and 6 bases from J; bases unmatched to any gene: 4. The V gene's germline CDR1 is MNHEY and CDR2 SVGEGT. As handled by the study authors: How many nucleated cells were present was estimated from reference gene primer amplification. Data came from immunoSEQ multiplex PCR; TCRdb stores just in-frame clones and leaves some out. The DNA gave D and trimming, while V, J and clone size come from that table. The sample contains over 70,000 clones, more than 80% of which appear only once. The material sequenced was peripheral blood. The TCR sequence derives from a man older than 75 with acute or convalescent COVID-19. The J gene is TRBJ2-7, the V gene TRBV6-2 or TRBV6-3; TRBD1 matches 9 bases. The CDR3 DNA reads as TGTGCCAGCAGTTACTGGGGGGACAGGGCCGAGCAGTACTTC. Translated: CASSYWGDRAEQYF.